This TCR beta chain was obtained from a study of CD8 T cells in Susac syndrome. Germline CDR1 is KGHDR and CDR2 is SFDVKD. This CDR3 has 16 amino acids. The V end was cut by 4 bases, the J end by 5 bases, with 18 bases between. Reverse transcription of roughly 0.45 to 1 ug RNA used random hexamers. TCRdb re-derived calls from the immunoSEQ multiplex PCR reads in MiXCR, one entry per CDR3 protein. The repertoire consists of 100,000 to 150,000 distinct CDR3 sequences, with 85% to 95% occurring once and the leading ten covering roughly 0.31%. This TCR derives from a human donor with multiple sclerosis. The V gene is TRBV24-1, the J gene TRBJ2-3; D may be TRBD2 (8 bases). Sample: CD8+ T cells from PBMCs. In DNA form, the CDR3 reads TGTGCCACCAGTGACTCTCGGGAGGGGGCGCGAGATACGCAGTATTTT. This gives the protein CATSDSREGARDTQYF.